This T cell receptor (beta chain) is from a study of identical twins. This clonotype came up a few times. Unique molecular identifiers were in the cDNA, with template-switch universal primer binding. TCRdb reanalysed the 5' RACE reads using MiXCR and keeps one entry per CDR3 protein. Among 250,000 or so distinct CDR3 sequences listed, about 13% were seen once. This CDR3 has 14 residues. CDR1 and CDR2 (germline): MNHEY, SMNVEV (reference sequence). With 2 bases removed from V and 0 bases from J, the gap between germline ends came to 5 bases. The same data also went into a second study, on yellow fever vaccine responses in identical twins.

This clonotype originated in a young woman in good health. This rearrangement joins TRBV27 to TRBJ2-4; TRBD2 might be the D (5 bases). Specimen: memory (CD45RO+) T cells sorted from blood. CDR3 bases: TGTGCCAGCAGTTTAGAGGGAGCCAAAAACATTCAGTACTTC. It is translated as CASSLEGAKNIQYF.